The 27 T cell receptor beta chains given below trace back to one sample, sequenced in a study of blood T cell repertoires in COVID-19. Produced via immunoSEQ multiplex PCR; TCRdb's table is partial and in-frame only. The sample yields 95,000 to 150,000 clones, roughly four fifths seen once. What was sequenced was peripheral blood. Receptor source: a man between 25 and 39 years old with COVID-19, enrolled during active disease.

Details on this clone: The sample contains more than one DNA sequence encoding this CDR3. This chain connects TRBV6-6 to TRBJ1-5; possibly TRBD1 for D (5 bases). The V and J ends lost 8 bases and 3 bases respectively, with 8 bases between them. This CDR3 has 12 residues. CDR1 and CDR2 from the germline V gene are MNHNY and SVGAGI (reference sequence). The CDR3: CASSTDNQPQHF. The CDR3 DNA sequence: TGTGCCAGCTCGACAGACAATCAGCCCCAGCATTTT.

This chain joins TRBV28 and TRBJ2-5; D is possibly TRBD2 (6 bases). CDR1 is MDHEN, CDR2 SYDVKM, per germline. CDR3 length: 13 residues. With 5 bases removed from V and 4 bases from J, the gap between germline ends came to 11 bases. CDR3 residues: CASSGGTPETQYF. The CDR3 DNA is TGTGCCAGCAGTGGCGGGACCCCAGAGACCCAGTACTTC.

V is TRBV5-1 and J is TRBJ2-7, with TRBD1 matching 7 bases. The germline gives CDR1 SGHRS, CDR2 YFSETQ. Germline trimming cut 3 bases from V and 3 bases from J; bases unmatched to any gene: 3. This CDR3 comprises 13 residues. CDR3 region: CASSSPGGYEQYF. CDR3 coding DNA: TGCGCCAGCAGCTCTCCAGGGGGCTACGAGCAGTACTTC.

This clone was detected only once. The genes are TRBV27 and TRBJ1-5; possible D gene TRBD1, 6 bases. The CDR3 contains 13 residues. V was shortened by 3 bases and J by 6 bases, with 9 bases between the two germline ends. CDR1 is MNHEY and CDR2 is SMNVEV in the germline V gene (reference sequence). The CDR3 spells CASSFKGGQPQHF. The CDR3 DNA sequence: TGTGCCAGCAGTTTTAAAGGGGGTCAGCCCCAGCATTTT.

The J gene is TRBJ1-2, the V gene TRBV3-1 (or the pseudogene TRBV3-2); 7 bases are a match to TRBD1. CDR1 is LGHDT, CDR2 YNNKEL, per germline (reference sequence). V lost 0 bases to trimming and J lost 4 bases; unmatched junction nucleotides: 8. The CDR3 contains 16 residues. CDR3 coding DNA: TGTGCCAGCAGCCAAGAAGTTGGGTACAGGGGCTATGGCTACACCTTC. It yields the protein CASSQEVGYRGYGYTF.

The V call is TRBV30, the J call TRBJ1-2; D perhaps matches TRBD1 (5 bases). Trimming took 0 bases from V and 4 from J, leaving 18 bases between them. CDR1 GTSNPN and CDR2 SVGIG come from the germline V gene (reference sequence). The CDR3 length is 16 residues. The CDR3 loop reads CAWSVTDRVVRYGYTF. The CDR3 coding sequence is TGTGCCTGGAGTGTCACCGACAGAGTCGTTCGCTATGGCTACACCTTC.

This clone was picked up one time. This chain uses TRBV7-2 with TRBJ2-7, with D possibly matching TRBD2 (5 bases). Trimming took 5 bases from V and 6 from J, leaving 17 bases between them. Germline V lookup: CDR1 SGHTA, CDR2 FQGNSA. The CDR3 totals 14 residues. For the CDR3, the DNA is TGTGCCAGCAGCCCCAATACCTGGAGGTCCGAGCAGTACTTC. Protein: CASSPNTWRSEQYF.

DNA of the CDR3: TGTGCCAGCAGGAGAACTAGCCCCTGGGCCGGGGAGCTGTTTTTT. It codes for CASRRTSPWAGELFF. This rearrangement joins TRBV28 to TRBJ2-2; a possible D gene is TRBD2 (6 bases). Per germline, CDR1 MDHEN and CDR2 SYDVKM. The CDR3 contains 15 residues. Trimming stripped 6 bases from V and 6 bases from J, with 17 bases between.

V is TRBV30 and J is TRBJ1-1; 10 positions agree with TRBD1. The ends lost 5 bases at V and 0 bases at J; junction bases unmatched: 6. The germline CDR1 and CDR2 sequences are GTSNPN and SVGIG (reference sequence). The CDR3 has 15 residues. This CDR3 is CAWDRGQTLNTEAFF. The CDR3 nucleotides read TGTGCCTGGGACAGGGGGCAAACTTTGAACACTGAAGCTTTCTTT.

The chain employs TRBV7-9 and TRBJ2-7; perhaps TRBD1 as D (6 bases). This CDR3 contains 16 residues. The germline V and J ends were trimmed by 5 bases and 4 bases, with 21 bases remaining between them. Germline V gene lookup returns CDR1 SEHNR and CDR2 FQNEAQ (reference sequence). CDR3 in DNA: TGTGCCAGCAGCCCTCTCAGGGGAAGCAGGATTTACGAGCAGTACTTC. Translation: CASSPLRGSRIYEQYF.

Only one count was recorded for this clone. The V gene is TRBV6-6, the J gene TRBJ1-4; no reliable D call. CDR3 length: 15 residues. CDR1 is MNHNY, CDR2 SVGAGI, per germline (reference sequence). The V end lost 2 bases, the J end lost 3 bases, and 10 bases lay between the germline ends. The CDR3 sequence: CASSYGRGANEKLFF. The CDR3 coding sequence is TGTGCCAGCAGTTACGGCCGGGGAGCTAATGAAAAACTGTTTTTT.

This chain connects TRBV5-5 to TRBJ1-2; 9 nucleotides line up with TRBD1. The CDR3 loop spans 15 amino acids. V was pared by 0 bases and J by 8 bases, with 8 bases of the junction left unmatched. CDR1 SGHKS and CDR2 YYEKEE come from the germline V gene (reference sequence). CDR3 nucleotides: TGTGCCAGCAGCTTGGAACAGGGGGCGCTTGGGGGCTACACCTTC. This translates into CASSLEQGALGGYTF.

The rearrangement uses TRBV4-1 and TRBJ2-1; 9 positions match TRBD2. The CDR3 is made up of 16 amino acids. Looked up from germline, CDR1 is MGHRA and CDR2 is YSYEKL. The V segment lost 1 base and the J segment 2 bases; nucleotides outside the gene matches: 3. CDR3 bases: TGCGCCAGCAGCCAAGGCGGGAGGGGCACCTACAATGAGCAGTTCTTC. Translating it yields CASSQGGRGTYNEQFF.

V is TRBV11-2 and J is TRBJ1-1, with 9 nucleotides matching TRBD1. Unmatched junction bases numbered 17, after V lost 6 bases and J lost 0 bases. From germline, CDR1 is SGHAT and CDR2 FQNNGV. This CDR3 is built from 19 residues. The CDR3 loop reads CASRQPGQGRQRVNTEAFF. In nucleotides, the CDR3 is TGTGCCAGCAGACAACCGGGACAGGGACGTCAGAGGGTGAACACTGAAGCTTTCTTT.

V and J are TRBV30 and TRBJ1-1; 7 bases match TRBD1. This CDR3 region has 14 residues. Germline trimming cut 2 bases from V and 1 base from J; bases unmatched to any gene: 4. Germline-derived CDR1 and CDR2 are GTSNPN and SVGIG (reference sequence). The CDR3 DNA reads as TGTGCCTGGAGTCCGACAGGGAGGAACACTGAAGCTTTCTTT. Protein product: CAWSPTGRNTEAFF.

V usage is TRBV5-1 and J usage is TRBJ2-2; 10 bases fit TRBD2. Trimming removed 4 bases from V and 5 bases from J; junction bases left unmatched: 11. Germline CDR1 reads SGHRS; CDR2 reads YFSETQ. The CDR3 has 17 residues. In nucleotides, the CDR3 is TGCGCCAGCAGCCCGGGGGCTAGCGGGAGTCTGACCGGGGAGCTGTTTTTT. This translates into CASSPGASGSLTGELFF.

J is TRBJ1-6 and V is TRBV27, with a tentative D call TRBD1 (6 bases). The CDR3 has 18 residues. Germline lookup yields CDR1 MNHEY and CDR2 SMNVEV (reference sequence). V lost 8 bases to trimming and J lost 0 bases, with 20 bases between them. CDR3 nucleotides: TGTGCCAGCTCCCCGACGAGGGGGGGAAGCTCCTATAATTCACCCCTCCACTTT. Translating it yields CASSPTRGGSSYNSPLHF.

This clone has only a few counts. The genes are TRBV19 and TRBJ2-1; unclear D gene. The germline V gene has CDR1 LNHDA and CDR2 SQIVND (reference sequence). V was cut by 3 bases and J by 0 bases, with 9 bases left in between. CDR3 length: 15 amino acids. CDR3 in amino acids: CASSIGQSSYNEQFF. The CDR3 DNA follows: TGTGCCAGTAGTATTGGGCAGAGCTCCTACAATGAGCAGTTCTTC.

The chain employs TRBV19 and TRBJ1-2; TRBD1 matches 8 bases. Trimming removed 3 bases from V and 9 bases from J; junction bases left unmatched: 3. The CDR3 spans 12 residues. Germline lookup yields CDR1 LNHDA and CDR2 SQIVND (reference sequence). The CDR3 reads CASSIDRGRYTF. CDR3 nucleotides: TGTGCCAGTAGTATTGACAGGGGCCGCTACACCTTC.

The V and J genes are TRBV19 and TRBJ2-7, with a weak D call TRBD1 (6 bases). Trimming removed 1 base from V and 2 bases from J, with 15 bases in between. Germline CDR1 is LNHDA and CDR2 is SQIVND (reference sequence). This CDR3 has 16 residues. In DNA form, the CDR3 reads TGTGCCAGTAGTATAGGACGCGACAGGCCAGCCTACGAGCAGTACTTC. Translating it yields CASSIGRDRPAYEQYF.

This clone was seen a few times. V usage is TRBV19 and J usage is TRBJ2-1, with D possibly matching TRBD1 (8 bases). The CDR3 consists of 16 residues. Germline lookup yields CDR1 LNHDA and CDR2 SQIVND (reference sequence). Trimming shortened V by 4 bases and J by 1 base, and 14 bases separated the two germline ends. Here the CDR3 DNA reads TGTGCCAGTAGTACCTTACAGGGGGGGTCCTACAATGAGCAGTTCTTC. This gives the protein CASSTLQGGSYNEQFF.

The chain has TRBV4-1 and TRBJ1-6; TRBD1 matches at 7 bases. J was trimmed by 7 bases and V by 4 bases; bases with no gene match: 4. From germline, CDR1 is MGHRA and CDR2 YSYEKL. CDR3 size: 14 residues. This CDR3 reads CASSPRDSNSPLHF. In DNA form, the CDR3 reads TGCGCCAGCAGCCCCCGGGACAGCAATTCACCCCTCCACTTT.

J is TRBJ2-1 and V is TRBV6-5; a possible D gene is TRBD2 (6 bases). V was trimmed by 6 bases and J by 5 bases, leaving 14 bases between them. CDR3 length: 14 amino acids. CDR1 MNHEY and CDR2 SVGAGI come from the germline V gene. The CDR3 loop is CASSRGDPHNEQFF. Written as DNA, the CDR3 is TGTGCCAGCAGCCGCGGGGATCCTCACAATGAGCAGTTCTTC.

This clone has only one observation. The rearrangement links TRBV7-2 to TRBJ1-1, with TRBD1 matching 9 bases. Germline V gives CDR1 SGHTA, CDR2 FQGNSA. The J segment lost 4 bases and the V segment lost 1 base, leaving 13 bases of the junction unmatched. This CDR3 is built from 18 residues. The CDR3 region is CASSLGARTGVEGTEAFF. The CDR3, as DNA: TGTGCCAGCAGCTTAGGGGCGAGGACAGGGGTGGAAGGCACTGAAGCTTTCTTT.

The sample holds one count of this clone. V is TRBV28 and J is TRBJ1-2; no definite D call. The V gene's germline CDR1 is MDHEN and CDR2 SYDVKM. Trimming pared 4 bases from V and 2 bases from J, leaving 14 bases between. CDR3 size: 15 residues. The CDR3 spells CASSSRVGTNYGYTF. CDR3 DNA: TGTGCCAGCAGTTCCCGCGTGGGCACCAACTATGGCTACACCTTC.

The table lists this clone with a count of one. This chain links TRBV29-1 with TRBJ1-6; TRBD1 is a possible D gene (6 bases). Germline CDR1 and CDR2: SQVTM and ANQGSEA. CDR3 length equals 21 residues. Trimming removed 1 base at V and 0 bases at J, with 25 bases between. The DNA for the CDR3 is TGCAGCGTTGAAGGGGAGGGGGACACGCACCTAGACGGCTCCTATAATTCACCCCTCCACTTT. It yields the protein CSVEGEGDTHLDGSYNSPLHF.

The chain combines TRBV5-4 with TRBJ1-1, with a possible D match to TRBD1 (5 bases). This CDR3 comprises 14 residues. Trimming took off 0 bases at V and 0 bases at J, with 6 bases between the two ends. CDR1 is SGHNT, CDR2 YYREEE, per germline (reference sequence). This CDR3 is CASSLDRMNTEAFF. Written as DNA, the CDR3 is TGTGCCAGCAGCTTGGACAGGATGAACACTGAAGCTTTCTTT.